These 24 T cell receptor beta chains were sequenced from one sample in a study of response to subunit inactivated influenza vaccine. One entry per CDR3 protein, called by TCRdb with MiXCR from the RT-PCR reads. The table records 500,000 to 550,000 distinct CDR3 sequences, roughly 8.2% of them present only once. This specimen was PBMCs from blood, taken around 25 months after vaccination. The receptors here all came from a man aged 50-75 years who received an inactivated influenza vaccine.

In its sample, this clonotype was seen many times. CDR3: CASSFYGRANEQFF. CDR3 sequence (DNA): TGTGCCAGCAGTTTTTACGGGAGGGCCAATGAGCAGTTCTTC. The gene calls are TRBV27 and TRBJ2-1; 8 bases map to TRBD2. There are 14 residues in the CDR3. The V gene's germline CDR1 is MNHEY and CDR2 SMNVEV (reference sequence). Losses at the gene ends were 3 bases for V and 6 bases for J; bases not matched to a gene: 4.

This clonotype was detected ten times or more. Germline and junction disagree at one end, which may indicate a read error. This chain joins TRBV28 and TRBJ2-7, with 7 bases that match TRBD1. The CDR3 has 15 amino acids. In germline, CDR1 is MDHEN, CDR2 SYDVKM. The CDR3 is CASSFSLGDSPPLDF. The CDR3 DNA reads TGTGCCAGCAGTTTCTCCTTAGGGGACAGTCCTCCTCTAGACTTC. Variable domain in full (rest from reference TRBV28 and TRBJ2-7): DVKVTQSSRYLVKRTGEKVFLECVQDMDHENMFWYRQDPGLGLRLIYFSYDVKMKEKGDIPEGYSVSREKKERFSLILESASTNQTSMYLCASSFSLGDSPPLDFGPGTRLTVT.

There are a few counts of this clonotype. The chain carries TRBV18 and TRBJ2-1; 10 bases align to TRBD2. The length of the CDR3 is 14 residues. The germline V gene encodes CDR1 KGHSH and CDR2 LQKENI. V dropped 2 bases and J dropped 7; count of bases not matched to a gene: 2. CDR3 loop: CASSPIAGGNEQFF. DNA of the CDR3: TGTGCCAGCTCACCAATAGCGGGGGGAAATGAGCAGTTCTTC.

In its sample, this clonotype was seen many times. The rearrangement joins TRBV2 to TRBJ2-2; TRBD1 might be the D (6 bases). The V end was cut by 6 bases, the J end by 1 base, with 15 bases between. CDR1 and CDR2 (germline): SNHLY, FYNNEI. The CDR3 length is 16 residues. This CDR3 is CASRFSGTLNTGELFF. In DNA form, the CDR3 reads TGTGCCAGCAGGTTTTCCGGGACACTGAACACCGGGGAGCTGTTTTTT.

This clonotype has more than one count but fewer than ten. V and J are TRBV20-1 and TRBJ2-1, with unresolved D. V was clipped by 4 bases and J by 1 base, with 14 bases between them. Germline lookup yields CDR1 DFQATT and CDR2 SNEGSKA (reference sequence). CDR3 size: 15 residues. The CDR3 loop is CSATDAAGSYNEQFF. The DNA of the CDR3 is TGCAGTGCTACAGACGCGGCAGGTTCCTACAATGAGCAGTTCTTC.

V is TRBV9 and J is TRBJ1-1; D perhaps matches TRBD1 (5 bases). V lost 1 base, J lost 1 base, and 11 bases lay in between. This CDR3 comprises 15 residues. Germline V gene sequence: CDR1 SGDLS, CDR2 YYNGEE. This CDR3 reads CASSVRAGRNTEAFF. The CDR3 region has the DNA TGTGCCAGCAGCGTAAGAGCGGGGCGGAACACTGAAGCTTTCTTT.

V and J are TRBV20-1 and TRBJ2-6; no definite D call. Germline CDR1 and CDR2: DFQATT and SNEGSKA (reference sequence). This CDR3 is 14 amino acids long. Trimming left V 4 bases short and J 0 bases short, with 7 bases between. In DNA, the CDR3 is TGCAGTGCTACAGACAACTCTGGGGCCAACGTCCTGACTTTC. Encoded protein: CSATDNSGANVLTF.

The CDR3 DNA is TGCAGTGCTAGGTCCAGACAGTCTAATTCACCCCTCCACTTT. Protein product: CSARSRQSNSPLHF. The J gene is TRBJ1-6, the V gene TRBV20-1, with D perhaps TRBD1 (5 bases). Germline V gene data show CDR1 as DFQATT and CDR2 as SNEGSKA (reference sequence). This CDR3 has 14 amino acids. Between the trimmed V and J ends, which lost 3 bases and 6 bases, there was a span of 12 bases.

V gene TRBV5-1 combines with J gene TRBJ2-1; D remains unclear. The CDR3 has 12 residues. The V end lost 1 base, the J end lost 7 bases, and 6 bases lay between the germline ends. The germline CDR1 and CDR2 sequences are SGHRS and YFSETQ. The CDR3 reads CASSLFMNEQFF. Written as DNA, the CDR3 is TGCGCCAGCAGCTTGTTTATGAATGAGCAGTTCTTC.

The genes are TRBV5-6 and TRBJ2-7; perhaps D is TRBD1 or TRBD2 (5 bases each). This CDR3 has 13 residues. From germline, CDR1 is SGHDT and CDR2 YYEEEE. V was clipped by 4 bases and J by 6 bases, with 14 bases between them. In nucleotides, the CDR3 is TGTGCCAGCAGCCGGGACCTCCCCTGCGAGCAGTACTTC. It codes for CASSRDLPCEQYF.

This clonotype appeared a few times. This chain joins TRBV7-9 and TRBJ2-1; 9 bases map to TRBD2. The germline CDR1 and CDR2 sequences are SEHNR and FQNEAQ (reference sequence). The CDR3 has 14 residues. The junction had 2 bases not matched to a gene; V was cut back by 5 bases and J by 3 bases. The CDR3 DNA reads as TGTGCCAGCAGCGGGCGGGGGGGCTACAATGAGCAGTTCTTC. It encodes CASSGRGGYNEQFF.

This clonotype showed up just a few times. V and J are TRBV4-3 and TRBJ1-5; a weak D match, TRBD1 (6 bases). Germline V gives CDR1 LGHNA, CDR2 YSLEER. The CDR3 sequence is 15 residues long. V was shortened by 3 bases and J by 5 bases, with 14 bases between the two germline ends. CDR3 sequence reads: CASSQTTGKDQPQHF. CDR3 DNA: TGCGCCAGCAGCCAGACAACAGGGAAGGATCAGCCCCAGCATTTT.

This clonotype was counted at least ten times. The rearrangement joins TRBV5-1 to TRBJ1-4; possibly TRBD1 for D (6 bases). This CDR3 contains 16 residues. Germline-derived CDR1 and CDR2 are SGHRS and YFSETQ. Trimming cost V 3 bases and J 8 bases, with 20 bases left between them. CDR3 residues: CASSWTGTFHSEKLFF. CDR3 nucleotide sequence: TGCGCCAGCAGCTGGACCGGGACATTCCATTCCGAAAAACTGTTTTTT. The complete variable domain, with remaining parts taken from reference TRBV5-1 and TRBJ1-4, reads KAGVTQTPRYLIKTRGQQVTLSCSPISGHRSVSWYQQTPGQGLQFLFEYFSETQRNKGNFPGRFSGRQFSNSRSEMNVSTLELGDSALYLCASSWTGTFHSEKLFFGSGTQLSVL.

The chain employs TRBV27 and TRBJ2-2; D tentatively reads TRBD1 or TRBD2 (6 bases each). V was pared by 3 bases and J by 2 bases, with 10 bases between. Germline CDR1 MNHEY, CDR2 SMNVEV (reference sequence). CDR3 length equals 15 residues. CDR3 DNA: TGTGCCAGCAGTTTCCCGGGGGCTAACACCGGGGAGCTGTTTTTT. It specifies CASSFPGANTGELFF.

This clonotype was found a few times. The CDR3: CASIPRSGVEQFF. CDR3 DNA: TGTGCCAGCATCCCTAGGTCGGGCGTTGAGCAGTTCTTC. This chain uses TRBV7-2 with TRBJ2-1; D is ambiguous. CDR1 and CDR2 (germline): SGHTA, FQGNSA. The V end was cut by 7 bases, the J end by 9 bases, with 16 bases between. The CDR3 covers 13 residues.

This clonotype came up a few times. The chain joins TRBV29-1 to TRBJ2-7; 10 nucleotides agree with TRBD2. This CDR3 has 14 amino acids. In germline, CDR1 is SQVTM, CDR2 ANQGSEA. V lost 1 base to trimming and J lost 5 bases; unmatched junction nucleotides: 5. The DNA for the CDR3 is TGCAGCGTTGAAGGTCTAGCGGGAGTTAACGAGCAGTACTTC. This translates into CSVEGLAGVNEQYF.

At least ten counts were recorded for this clonotype. J is TRBJ2-3 and V is TRBV7-7; D remains ambiguous. V shed 5 bases and J shed 1 base, with 13 bases lying between them. Germline-derived CDR1 and CDR2 are SSHAT and FNYEAQ (reference sequence). The CDR3 contains 15 residues. CDR3 region: CASSPGLEGTDTQYF. CDR3 nucleotide sequence: TGTGCCAGCAGCCCCGGGCTAGAGGGCACAGATACGCAGTATTTT. Complete variable domain (other parts from reference TRBV7-7 and TRBJ2-3): GAGVSQSPRYKVTKRGQDVTLRCDPISSHATLYWYQQALGQGPEFLTYFNYEAQPDKSGLPSDRFSAERPEGSISTLTIQRTEQRDSAMYRCASSPGLEGTDTQYFGPGTRLTVL.

The chain combines TRBV29-1 with TRBJ1-2, with D tentatively TRBD1 (6 bases). The V end lost 2 bases, the J end lost 4 bases, and 8 bases lay between the germline ends. This CDR3 contains 12 residues. Per the germline V gene, CDR1 is SQVTM and CDR2 is ANQGSEA. The CDR3 DNA reads TGCAGCGTTGAAACAGGGACCTATGGCTACACCTTC. Protein product: CSVETGTYGYTF.

Only a few counts were recorded for this clonotype. This chain connects TRBV10-3 to TRBJ2-1; 14 nucleotides align to TRBD2. Unmatched junction bases numbered 9, after V lost 6 bases and J lost 5 bases. Per the germline V gene, CDR1 is ENHRY and CDR2 is SYGVKD. CDR3 length equals 17 residues. The CDR3 loop is CAIRTGLAGGAHNEQFF. The CDR3 nucleotides are TGTGCCATCAGGACCGGACTAGCGGGAGGAGCACACAATGAGCAGTTCTTC.

This clonotype has only a few counts. The chain is built from TRBV5-1 and TRBJ2-5; D unclear. The CDR3 has 12 amino acids. Germline V gene data show CDR1 as SGHRS and CDR2 as YFSETQ. V lost 2 bases and J 5 bases, leaving 7 bases between the germline ends. The CDR3 DNA reads TGCGCCAGCAGCTTTGCACCGGAGACCCAGTACTTC. Encoded protein: CASSFAPETQYF.

This chain uses TRBV3-1 with TRBJ2-5; TRBD2 matches 10 bases. This CDR3 has 16 amino acids. The ends lost 1 base at V and 0 bases at J; junction bases unmatched: 2. The germline V gene has CDR1 LGHDT and CDR2 YNNKEL (reference sequence). The chain's CDR3 is CASSQGLAGYQETQYF. The CDR3 nucleotides read TGTGCCAGCAGCCAAGGACTAGCGGGTTACCAAGAGACCCAGTACTTC.

The genes are TRBV18 and TRBJ2-3, with 12 bases fitting TRBD2. J gave up 3 bases and V 2 bases, and 9 bases lay outside the gene matches. Germline CDR1 reads KGHSH; CDR2 reads LQKENI. The CDR3 runs to 18 residues. The CDR3 DNA follows: TGTGCCAGCTCACCAAGGGCTAGCGGGAGGGCCGCGACAGATACGCAGTATTTT. Translation gives CASSPRASGRAATDTQYF.

V and J are TRBV6-1 and TRBJ2-5; perhaps D is TRBD1 or TRBD2 (6 bases each). The CDR3 contains 16 residues. Germline values: CDR1 MNHNS, CDR2 SASEGT. Trimming left V 6 bases short and J 5 bases short, with 22 bases between. The CDR3: CASRPPGDRPTETQYF. The CDR3 DNA is TGTGCCAGCAGACCGCCGGGAGACAGGCCCACGGAGACCCAGTACTTC.

The CDR3 DNA follows: TGTGCCAGCAGCCACCCATGGGACAGGGGAAGGAAAAATGGCTACACCTTC. Translating gives CASSHPWDRGRKNGYTF. The rearrangement uses TRBV4-2 and TRBJ1-2, with 10 bases aligning to TRBD1. CDR3 length: 17 residues. V lost 3 bases, J lost 6 bases, and 13 bases stayed unmatched. From germline, CDR1 is LGHNA and CDR2 YNFKEQ.